This T cell receptor (beta chain) was retrieved from a study of T cell repertoires in cytomegalovirus infection. Study at large: Recently identified HLA-C-restricted CMV epitopes were among the peptides used. Both a matching HLA type and CMV infection were indicated by public TCR beta signatures. Whole-study results and caveats: HLA-C-restricted CMV-specific TCR beta clonotypes were dominant in the ex vivo response. Pooled public TCR beta family frequency picked out CMV carriers with the relevant HLA.

A note on this clonotype: Its antigen remains unidentified.

Trimming removed 3 bases at V and 7 bases at J, with 16 bases between. CDR3 length equals 16 residues. Germline lookup yields CDR1 MGHRA and CDR2 YSYEKL. TCRdb reanalysed the reads using MiXCR and keeps one entry per CDR3 protein. Of hundreds of thousands of distinct CDR3 sequences listed, 25% to 30% are singletons. Here the sequenced sample was cultured PBMCs, taken from culture after CMV antigen stimulation. The TCR originated in a human donor in good health (CMV status not recorded). Some clones in this sample may be carry-over from other donors' samples. This chain connects TRBV4-1 to TRBJ1-6; a weak D match, TRBD1 (5 bases). The CDR3 reads CASSHAQGLGNSPLHF. The CDR3 DNA follows: TGCGCCAGCAGCCATGCCCAGGGCCTAGGGAATTCACCCCTCCACTTT.